Following are 23 T cell receptor beta chains from one sample sequenced in a study of blood T cell repertoires in COVID-19. Clones were sequenced by immunoSEQ multiplex PCR, and TCRdb holds only the in-frame ones, with some missing. The repertoire consists of 150,000 or so clones, with around 80% occurring once and the leading ten covering approximately 14%. The sample consisted of peripheral blood. The source of these receptors is a human donor with acute or convalescent COVID-19. The donor label of this sample is uncertain.

As DNA, the CDR3 is TGTGCCAGTAGTATAGGGGGGGGAGAAGGGAGCATCTATGGCTACACCTTC. This sequence encodes CASSIGGGEGSIYGYTF. The genes are TRBV19 and TRBJ1-2; possible D gene TRBD1, 5 bases. The CDR3 is 17 residues long. CDR1 is LNHDA and CDR2 is SQIVND in the germline V gene (reference sequence). Deletions cut 1 base from V and 4 bases from J, with 19 bases between.

The chain carries TRBV9 and TRBJ1-2, with 10 bases that match TRBD1. The CDR3 length is 14 residues. The J segment lost 7 bases and the V segment lost 3 bases, leaving 6 bases of the junction unmatched. CDR1 SGDLS and CDR2 YYNGEE come from the germline V gene. The CDR3 loop is CASSAQGQGIGYTF. The CDR3 region has the DNA TGTGCCAGCAGCGCCCAGGGACAGGGGATTGGCTACACCTTC.

The CDR3 coding sequence is TGTGCCAGCAGTGAAAAGGGGGTTCACGAGCAGTACTTC. Its translation is CASSEKGVHEQYF. This chain connects TRBV2 to TRBJ2-7, with D perhaps TRBD1 (6 bases). V was trimmed by 2 bases and J by 5 bases, leaving 10 bases between them. The CDR3 is 13 amino acids. Per the germline V gene, CDR1 is SNHLY and CDR2 is FYNNEI. Looking up the rest from reference TRBV2 and TRBJ2-7 gives the full variable domain: EPEVTQTPSHQVTQMGQEVILRCVPISNHLYFYWYRQILGQKVEFLVSFYNNEISEKSEIFDDQFSVERPDGSNFTLKIRSTKLEDSAMYFCASSEKGVHEQYFGPGTRLTVT.

The chain combines TRBV19 with TRBJ1-5; 7 nucleotides match TRBD1. V shed 5 bases and J 2 bases; nucleotides not matched to a gene: 9. The germline V gene encodes CDR1 LNHDA and CDR2 SQIVND (reference sequence). The CDR3 runs to 16 residues. The CDR3 protein is CASSQEGGAGNQPQHF. CDR3 nucleotide sequence: TGTGCCAGTAGTCAAGAAGGGGGCGCGGGCAATCAGCCCCAGCATTTT.

V usage is TRBV2 and J usage is TRBJ1-5; D unresolved. The germline CDR1 and CDR2 sequences are SNHLY and FYNNEI. The germline V and J ends were trimmed by 6 bases and 1 base, with 7 bases remaining between them. The CDR3 runs 13 residues. The CDR3 protein is CASRTASNQPQHF. CDR3 DNA sequence: TGTGCCAGCAGAACAGCCAGCAATCAGCCCCAGCATTTT.

CDR3 amino acids: CAISGIQMSGELFF. CDR3 in DNA: TGTGCCATCAGTGGTATTCAGATGTCCGGGGAGCTGTTTTTT. The chain couples TRBV10-3 to TRBJ2-2; D gene uncertain. The CDR3 extends over 14 amino acids. Trimming pared 4 bases from V and 6 bases from J, leaving 12 bases between. Germline V gene sequence: CDR1 ENHRY, CDR2 SYGVKD.

About this clone itself: Lacking the conserved final phenylalanine or tryptophan, this CDR3 likely reflects a read error. The DNA is omitted, as the CDR3 cannot be located on it reliably, and the CDR3 follows TCRdb's listing. The gene calls are TRBV19 and TRBJ1-6; TRBD1, the table's D call, was not compared with the DNA. Germline V gene data show CDR1 as LNHDA and CDR2 as SQIVND (reference sequence). The CDR3 has 11 residues if both end residues are counted. CDR3 loop: CASSTDRGRRL.

This clone was counted once. V gene TRBV11-2 combines with J gene TRBJ1-1; 7 bases map to TRBD1. J was trimmed by 2 bases and V by 3 bases; bases with no gene match: 3. There are 14 residues in the CDR3. Germline-derived CDR1 and CDR2 are SGHAT and FQNNGV. The CDR3 DNA reads as TGTGCCAGCAGCTTTAGACAGGGTAACACTGAAGCTTTCTTT. Encoded protein: CASSFRQGNTEAFF.

The chain uses TRBV6-5 and TRBJ2-1; 11 bases match TRBD1. Per germline, CDR1 MNHEY and CDR2 SVGAGI. V lost 7 bases and J lost 8; bases outside the gene matches: 7. This CDR3 has 14 amino acids. CDR3 DNA: TGTGCCAGCATCGGGACAGGGGGTGGTCATGAGCAGTTCTTC. It specifies CASIGTGGGHEQFF.

This chain joins TRBV6-5 and TRBJ2-2; 9 bases match TRBD1. With 5 bases clipped from V and 3 bases from J, the junction kept 4 bases outside the gene matches. There are 15 residues in the CDR3. CDR1 is MNHEY, CDR2 SVGAGI, per germline. The CDR3 here is CASSRGDRDTGELFF. The CDR3 DNA reads as TGTGCCAGCAGTAGGGGGGACAGGGACACCGGGGAGCTGTTTTTT.

V and J are TRBV5-4 and TRBJ1-1; D possibly corresponds to TRBD1 (5 bases). The CDR3 length is 14 residues. Between the trimmed V and J ends, which lost 1 base and 3 bases, there was a span of 10 bases. Germline V gives CDR1 SGHNT, CDR2 YYREEE (reference sequence). As DNA, the CDR3 is TGTGCCAGCAGCTTGACAGGAAGTGACACTGAAGCTTTCTTT. Encoded protein: CASSLTGSDTEAFF.

The V and J genes are TRBV25-1 and TRBJ2-1; D possibly corresponds to TRBD1 (5 bases). CDR1 and CDR2 from the germline V gene are MGHDK and SYGVNS. Deletions cut 6 bases from V and 3 bases from J, with 15 bases between. The CDR3 runs to 15 residues. CDR3 sequence reads: CASSAPLGDYNEQFF. The DNA of the CDR3 is TGTGCCAGCAGCGCCCCCCTAGGGGACTACAATGAGCAGTTCTTC.

The V call is TRBV28, the J call TRBJ1-5; D gene unclear. With 9 bases removed from V and 1 base from J, the gap between germline ends came to 7 bases. This CDR3 has 12 residues. Germline V gene sequence: CDR1 MDHEN, CDR2 SYDVKM. CDR3 amino acids: CASQMSNQPQHF. The CDR3 DNA sequence: TGTGCCAGTCAGATGAGCAATCAGCCCCAGCATTTT.

The chain has TRBV3-1 (or the pseudogene TRBV3-2) and TRBJ2-2; D not certain. Trimming pared 4 bases from V and 2 bases from J, leaving 5 bases between. The CDR3 extends over 13 amino acids. CDR1 and CDR2 (germline): LGHDT, YNNKEL (reference sequence). The CDR3 loop reads CASSLTNTGELFF. CDR3 nucleotide sequence: TGTGCCAGCAGCCTAACTAACACCGGGGAGCTGTTTTTT.

The V gene is TRBV4-3, the J gene TRBJ1-2; 8 positions match TRBD1. This CDR3 is built from 15 residues. The ends lost 2 bases at V and 7 bases at J; junction bases unmatched: 9. CDR1 LGHNA and CDR2 YSLEER come from the germline V gene. CDR3 sequence reads: CASSQHGTGGGGYTF. CDR3 DNA sequence: TGCGCCAGCAGCCAACACGGCACAGGGGGAGGTGGCTACACCTTC.

The rearrangement joins TRBV6-6 to TRBJ1-4, with a possible D match to TRBD1 (6 bases). Trimming shortened V by 4 bases and J by 7 bases, and 16 bases separated the two germline ends. CDR1 MNHNY and CDR2 SVGAGI come from the germline V gene (reference sequence). The CDR3 consists of 15 residues. The CDR3 region has the DNA TGTGCCAGCAGTTTCGGAGGGGGGGTGGGTGAAAAACTGTTTTTT. It codes for CASSFGGGVGEKLFF.

The chain is built from TRBV5-1 and TRBJ2-6; a possible D gene is TRBD1 (5 bases). V was pared by 4 bases and J by 3 bases, with 11 bases between. Looked up from germline, CDR1 is SGHRS and CDR2 is YFSETQ. This CDR3 contains 15 residues. This chain's CDR3 is CASSTQGFGANVLTF. The DNA for the CDR3 is TGCGCCAGCAGCACGCAGGGTTTTGGGGCCAACGTCCTGACTTTC.

In its sample, this clone was seen a few times. The genes are TRBV18 and TRBJ2-2, with TRBD2 matching over 7 bases. The CDR3 covers 14 residues. Trimming took 2 bases from V and 4 from J; bases not matched to a gene: 1. Looked up from germline, CDR1 is KGHSH and CDR2 is LQKENI. CDR3 DNA sequence: TGTGCCAGCTCACCAGGCGGGGGCACCGGGGAGCTGTTTTTT. This sequence encodes CASSPGGGTGELFF.

In this sample, this clone turned up a few times. V and J are TRBV7-9 and TRBJ1-4, with D perhaps TRBD1 (5 bases). V lost 5 bases and J 5 bases, leaving 15 bases between the germline ends. This CDR3 region has 15 residues. Looked up from germline, CDR1 is SEHNR and CDR2 is FQNEAQ (reference sequence). The CDR3 DNA is TGTGCCAGCAGCAAGGACACGAGCGGGAATGAAAAACTGTTTTTT. Translating gives CASSKDTSGNEKLFF. Combining the CDR3 with reference TRBV7-9 and TRBJ1-4 gives the whole variable domain DTGVSQNPRHKITKRGQNVTFRCDPISEHNRLYWYRQTLGQGPEFLTYFQNEAQLEKSRLLSDRFSAERPKGSFSTLEIQRTEQGDSAMYLCASSKDTSGNEKLFFGSGTQLSVL.

CDR3 DNA sequence: TGTGCCAGCAGTGATCCCCGGCAGGAACCCACTGAAGCTTTCTTT. It specifies CASSDPRQEPTEAFF. The chain carries TRBV6-1 and TRBJ1-1, with D unresolved. The V end lost 3 bases, the J end lost 4 bases, and 15 bases lay between the germline ends. The CDR3 covers 15 residues. Germline CDR1 reads MNHNS; CDR2 reads SASEGT.

Note on this clone: One end of the junction varies from germline; a read error may be responsible. The chain links TRBV5-6 to TRBJ1-1, with TRBD1 matching over 10 bases. This CDR3 contains 17 residues. Germline assignment: CDR1 SGHDT and CDR2 YYEEEE. The CDR3 region has the DNA TGTGCCAGCGGTCCGTCAGGGACAGGGGTGACACTGAAGCTCCTCCTCTTT. Residues: CASGPSGTGVTLKLLLF. The whole variable domain, filled in from reference TRBV5-6 and TRBJ1-1, reads DAGVTQSPTHLIKTRGQQVTLRCSPKSGHDTVSWYQQALGQGPQFIFQYYEEEERQRGNFPDRFSGHQFPNYSSELNVNALLLGDSALYLCASGPSGTGVTLKLLLFGQGTRLTVV.

CDR3 in DNA: TGTGCCAGCAGCGTAGGGGCTGAACCGAACACCGGGGAGCTGTTTTTT. Amino acids: CASSVGAEPNTGELFF. This chain joins TRBV9 and TRBJ2-2; D not resolved. V was cut by 0 bases and J by 0 bases, with 9 bases left in between. Germline CDR1 SGDLS, CDR2 YYNGEE. The CDR3 extends over 16 amino acids.

This clone was recorded a few times. The rearrangement joins TRBV15 to TRBJ1-5, with D maybe TRBD1 (6 bases). Per germline, CDR1 LNHNV and CDR2 YYDKDF (reference sequence). This CDR3 has 14 residues. V shed 3 bases and J shed 4 bases, with 10 bases lying between them. CDR3 residues: CATSRLGGNQPQHF. CDR3 sequence (DNA): TGTGCCACCAGCAGGCTAGGGGGTAATCAGCCCCAGCATTTT.